A single sample is the source of the 12 T cell receptor beta chains below, sequenced in a study of T cells in Graves' hyperthyroidism and ophthalmopathy. Using RNA transcripts as the source, TCR beta CDR3 regions were amplified. First-round RT-PCR targeting the TCR CDR3 was performed with the HTBI primer set. TCRdb re-called the multiplex PCR reads through MiXCR, storing one row per CDR3 protein. The table lists 480,000 or so distinct CDR3 sequences, 40% to 50% of them singletons. The sequencing input was peripheral blood or thyroid tissue (not recorded which). The receptors here all came from an adult woman with Graves' disease, either hyperthyroidism or ophthalmopathy (not recorded which).

This clonotype was seen a handful of times. This sequence joins TRBV9 and TRBJ2-5, with D perhaps assigned TRBD1 or TRBD2 (5 bases each). The CDR3 runs to 15 residues. The V gene's germline CDR1 is SGDLS and CDR2 YYNGEE. V was clipped by 3 bases and J by 2 bases, with 14 bases between them. The CDR3 coding sequence is TGTGCCAGCAGCGGGGACGGAGTGGGGCAAGAGACCCAGTACTTC. It yields the protein CASSGDGVGQETQYF.

For this clonotype: It may be a read error: a sequence one base away is much more abundant. This chain joins TRBV20-1 and TRBJ1-4, with 7 bases lining up with TRBD1. CDR1 and CDR2 (germline): DFQATT, SNEGSKA (reference sequence). With V trimmed by 6 bases and J by 7 bases, 8 bases remained unmatched. CDR3 length equals 13 residues. The CDR3 nucleotides are TGCAGTGCGGAGACAGGGCCGCTTGAAAAACTGTTTTTT. Amino acids: CSAETGPLEKLFF.

The chain recombines TRBV7-9 with TRBJ2-7; D is ambiguous. The CDR3 has 13 residues. V was trimmed by 5 bases and J by 0 bases, leaving 8 bases between them. Looked up from germline, CDR1 is SEHNR and CDR2 is FQNEAQ (reference sequence). The CDR3 loop is CASSASDSYEQYF. DNA for the CDR3: TGTGCCAGCAGCGCCAGCGACTCCTACGAGCAGTACTTC.

The rearrangement links TRBV7-2 to TRBJ2-5, with TRBD2 matching 13 bases. The germline V gene encodes CDR1 SGHTA and CDR2 FQGNSA. This CDR3 has 17 residues. V dropped 4 bases and J dropped 1; count of bases not matched to a gene: 6. The CDR3 region is CASSSLAGGLVQETQYF. In DNA form, the CDR3 reads TGTGCCAGCAGCTCACTAGCGGGGGGGCTAGTCCAAGAGACCCAGTACTTC.

The rearrangement links TRBV10-2 to TRBJ2-1, with TRBD1 as a possible D gene (6 bases). The CDR3 contains 14 residues. The germline V gene encodes CDR1 WSHSY and CDR2 SAAADI. The germline V and J ends were trimmed by 4 bases and 5 bases, with 12 bases remaining between them. CDR3 in amino acids: CASSVRGWNNEQFF. In nucleotides, the CDR3 is TGCGCCAGCAGTGTCAGGGGTTGGAACAATGAGCAGTTCTTC.

The sample holds one count of this clonotype. The rearrangement joins TRBV13 to TRBJ1-2; a weak D match, TRBD1 (6 bases). V gave up 7 bases and J gave up 2 bases, with 14 bases separating them. This CDR3 spans 14 amino acids. Germline V gene sequence: CDR1 PRHDT, CDR2 FYEKMQ (reference sequence). CDR3 amino acids: CASTSGQSNYGYTF. CDR3 DNA sequence: TGTGCCAGCACCTCCGGACAGAGCAACTATGGCTACACCTTC.

The chain carries TRBV15 and TRBJ1-3, with D hard to call. Trimming took off 3 bases at V and 0 bases at J, with 6 bases between the two ends. Germline V gene sequence: CDR1 LNHNV, CDR2 YYDKDF (reference sequence). The CDR3 consists of 14 residues. CDR3 DNA sequence: TGTGCCACCAGCAGTGACCCCTCTGGAAACACCATATATTTT. It specifies CATSSDPSGNTIYF.

Worth noting for this clonotype: At one end the junction does not follow the germline gene, possibly because of a read error. V usage is TRBV5-4 and J usage is TRBJ2-6, with TRBD1 as a possible D gene (6 bases). The CDR3 runs 15 residues. CDR1 SGHNT and CDR2 YYREEE come from the germline V gene (reference sequence). DNA for the CDR3: TGTGTCAGCAGCTTGGACAGCTCTGGGGCCAACGTCCTGACTTTC. This translates into CVSSLDSSGANVLTF.

The V and J genes are TRBV29-1 and TRBJ1-2; 8 bases fit TRBD1. Germline CDR1 SQVTM, CDR2 ANQGSEA. The V gene end was trimmed by 0 bases and the J gene end by 7 bases; junction bases not matched to a gene: 10. The CDR3 spans 15 residues. The CDR3 protein is CSVEDARTGSGGYTF. The CDR3 region has the DNA TGCAGCGTTGAAGACGCGCGGACAGGGAGTGGTGGCTACACCTTC.

This clonotype showed up just a few times. The CDR3 sequence: CASKFPQGAREKLFF. DNA of the CDR3: TGTGCCAGCAAATTTCCACAGGGGGCCAGGGAAAAACTGTTTTTT. J is TRBJ1-4 and V is TRBV28, with TRBD1 matching 9 bases. The germline gives CDR1 MDHEN, CDR2 SYDVKM. The CDR3 extends over 15 amino acids. J lost 8 bases, V lost 7 bases, and 11 bases had no gene match.

This chain joins TRBV7-6 and TRBJ2-2; no reliable D call. This CDR3 has 15 amino acids. With 3 bases removed from V and 1 base from J, the gap between germline ends came to 9 bases. Germline V gene data show CDR1 as SGHVS and CDR2 as FNYEAQ. In DNA, the CDR3 is TGTGCCAGCAGCTTGAGAGTCCAGAACACCGGGGAGCTGTTTTTT. Its translation is CASSLRVQNTGELFF.

The chain combines TRBV7-2 with TRBJ1-2, with D tentatively TRBD1 (5 bases). The V and J ends lost 4 bases and 2 bases respectively, with 11 bases between them. The V gene's germline CDR1 is SGHTA and CDR2 FQGNSA. The CDR3 is 14 residues long. CDR3 in DNA: TGTGCCAGCAGCTCCAGGGAGGAGAACTATGGCTACACCTTC. This codes for CASSSREENYGYTF. The variable domain in full, with the rest retrieved from reference TRBV7-2 and TRBJ1-2, is GAGVSQSPSNKVTEKGKDVELRCDPISGHTALYWYRQSLGQGLEFLIYFQGNSAPDKSGLPSDRFSAERTGGSVSTLTIQRTQQEDSAVYLCASSSREENYGYTFGSGTRLTVV.